This TCR beta chain was documented in a study of T cell repertoires in cytomegalovirus infection. As for the study in general: From public TCR beta signatures came an indication of both CMV infection and matching HLA type.

A few counts support this clonotype. As yet, its antigen is unknown. Study results and caveats: The ex vivo response showed dominance by HLA-C-restricted CMV-specific TCR beta clonotypes. Based on cumulative public TCR beta family frequency, carriers of CMV plus the relevant HLA were identified.

The CDR3 totals 16 residues. Trimming took off 5 bases at V and 6 bases at J, with 20 bases between the two ends. From germline, CDR1 is SGHAT and CDR2 FQNNGV. TCRdb ran MiXCR on the reads and lists one entry per CDR3 protein. The profile shows roughly 630,000 distinct CDR3 sequences, 20% to 30% of them singletons. Sequenced input: CD8+ T cells from PBMCs. The rearrangement links TRBV11-2 to TRBJ2-1, with D possibly being TRBD2 (6 bases). The origin of this receptor is a human donor in good health (CMV status not recorded). Some clones in this sample may be carry-over from other donors' samples. This CDR3 reads CASSSVGGAGPNEQFF. CDR3 sequence (DNA): TGTGCCAGCAGCAGCGTAGGCGGGGCCGGGCCCAATGAGCAGTTCTTC.